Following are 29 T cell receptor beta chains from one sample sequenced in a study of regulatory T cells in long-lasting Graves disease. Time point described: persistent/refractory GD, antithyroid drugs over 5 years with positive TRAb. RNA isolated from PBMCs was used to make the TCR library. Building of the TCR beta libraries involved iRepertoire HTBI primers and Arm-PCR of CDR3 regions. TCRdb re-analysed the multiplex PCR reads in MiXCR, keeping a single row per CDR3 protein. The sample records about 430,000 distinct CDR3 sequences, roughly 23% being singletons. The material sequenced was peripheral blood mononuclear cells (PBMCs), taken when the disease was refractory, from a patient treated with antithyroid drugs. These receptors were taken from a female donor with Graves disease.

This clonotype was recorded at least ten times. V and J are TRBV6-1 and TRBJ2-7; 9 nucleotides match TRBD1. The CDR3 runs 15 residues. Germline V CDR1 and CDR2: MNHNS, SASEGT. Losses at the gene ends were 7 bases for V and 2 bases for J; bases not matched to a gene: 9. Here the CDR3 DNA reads TGTGCCAGCATACCGGGACAGGGAGGCACCTACGAGCAGTACTTC. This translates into CASIPGQGGTYEQYF.

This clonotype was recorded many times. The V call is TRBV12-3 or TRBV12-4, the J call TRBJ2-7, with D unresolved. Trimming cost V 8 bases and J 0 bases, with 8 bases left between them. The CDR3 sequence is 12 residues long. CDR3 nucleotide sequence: TGTGCCAGCCACTGGTACTCCTACGAGCAGTACTTC. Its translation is CASHWYSYEQYF.

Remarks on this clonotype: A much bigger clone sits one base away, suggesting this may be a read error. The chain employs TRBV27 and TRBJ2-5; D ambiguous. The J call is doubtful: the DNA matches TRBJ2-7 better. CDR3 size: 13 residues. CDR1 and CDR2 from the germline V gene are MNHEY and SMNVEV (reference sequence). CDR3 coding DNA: TGTGCCAGCGGTCCGCACAGCTCCTACGAGCAGTACTTC. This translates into CASGPHSSYEQYF.

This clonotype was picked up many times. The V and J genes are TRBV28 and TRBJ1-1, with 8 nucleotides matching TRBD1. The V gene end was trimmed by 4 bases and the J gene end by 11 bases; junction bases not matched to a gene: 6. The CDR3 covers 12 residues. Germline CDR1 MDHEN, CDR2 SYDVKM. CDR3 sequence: CASSSPDRAAFF. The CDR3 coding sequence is TGTGCCAGCAGTTCCCCGGACAGGGCTGCTTTCTTT.

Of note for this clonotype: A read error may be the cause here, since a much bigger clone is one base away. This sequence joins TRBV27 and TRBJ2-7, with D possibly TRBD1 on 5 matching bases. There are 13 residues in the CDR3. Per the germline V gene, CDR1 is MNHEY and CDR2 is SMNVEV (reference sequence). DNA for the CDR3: TGTGCCAGCAGTTCAGGGAATACCTACGAGCAGTGCTTC. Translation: CASSSGNTYEQCF.

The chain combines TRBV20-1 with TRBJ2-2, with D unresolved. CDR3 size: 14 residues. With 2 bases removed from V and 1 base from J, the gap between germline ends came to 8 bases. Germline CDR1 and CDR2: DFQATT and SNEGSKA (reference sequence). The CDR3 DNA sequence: TGCAGTGCTAGAAAGGGCGGGAACACCGGGGAGCTGTTTTTT. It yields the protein CSARKGGNTGELFF.

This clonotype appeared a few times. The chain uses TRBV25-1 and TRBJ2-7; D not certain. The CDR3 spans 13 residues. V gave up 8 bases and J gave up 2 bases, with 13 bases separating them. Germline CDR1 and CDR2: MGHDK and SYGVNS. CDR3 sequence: CASRSPVAYEQYF. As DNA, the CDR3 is TGTGCCAGCCGATCGCCGGTAGCCTACGAGCAGTACTTC.

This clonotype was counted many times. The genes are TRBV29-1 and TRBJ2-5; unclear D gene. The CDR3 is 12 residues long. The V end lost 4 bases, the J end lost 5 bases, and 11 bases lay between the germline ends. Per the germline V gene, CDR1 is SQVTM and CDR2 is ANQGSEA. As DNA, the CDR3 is TGCAGCGTTGCGTCCGGCTCGGAGACCCAGTACTTC. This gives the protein CSVASGSETQYF.

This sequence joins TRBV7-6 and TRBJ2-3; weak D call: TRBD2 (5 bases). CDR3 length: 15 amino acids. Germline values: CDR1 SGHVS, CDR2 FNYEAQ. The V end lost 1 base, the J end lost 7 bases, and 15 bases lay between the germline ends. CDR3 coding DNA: TGTGCCAGCAGCTTAGTAGGAGGCATCGGAAATACGCAGTATTTT. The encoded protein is CASSLVGGIGNTQYF.

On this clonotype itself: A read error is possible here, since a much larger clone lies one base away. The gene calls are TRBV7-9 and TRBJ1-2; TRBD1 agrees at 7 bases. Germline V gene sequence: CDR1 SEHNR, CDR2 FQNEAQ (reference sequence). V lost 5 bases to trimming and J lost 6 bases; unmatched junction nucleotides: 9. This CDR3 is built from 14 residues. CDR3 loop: CASSPRGGKHGYTF. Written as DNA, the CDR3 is TGTGCCAGCAGCCCCCGAGGGGGCAAGCATGGCTACACCTTC.

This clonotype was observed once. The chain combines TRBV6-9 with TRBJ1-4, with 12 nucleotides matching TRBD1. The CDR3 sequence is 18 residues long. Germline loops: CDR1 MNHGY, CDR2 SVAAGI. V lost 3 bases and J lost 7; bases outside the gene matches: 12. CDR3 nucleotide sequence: TGTGCCAGCAGTTACCGCGGGACAGGGGGCCCATGGAGTGAAAAACTGTTTTTT. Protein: CASSYRGTGGPWSEKLFF.

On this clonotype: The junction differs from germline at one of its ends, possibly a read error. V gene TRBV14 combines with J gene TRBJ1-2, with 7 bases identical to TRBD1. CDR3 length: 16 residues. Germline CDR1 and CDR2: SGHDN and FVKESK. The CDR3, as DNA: TGTGCCAGCCGCCAGATTTGGGCAGGGGGAGACTATGGCTACACCTTC. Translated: CASRQIWAGGDYGYTF.

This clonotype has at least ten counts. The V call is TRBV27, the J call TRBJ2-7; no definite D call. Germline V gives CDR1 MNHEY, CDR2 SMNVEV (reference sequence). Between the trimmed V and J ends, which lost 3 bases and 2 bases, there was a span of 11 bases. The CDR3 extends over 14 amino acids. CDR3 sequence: CASSFAPPPYEQYF. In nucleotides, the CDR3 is TGTGCCAGCAGTTTCGCTCCACCTCCCTACGAGCAGTACTTC.

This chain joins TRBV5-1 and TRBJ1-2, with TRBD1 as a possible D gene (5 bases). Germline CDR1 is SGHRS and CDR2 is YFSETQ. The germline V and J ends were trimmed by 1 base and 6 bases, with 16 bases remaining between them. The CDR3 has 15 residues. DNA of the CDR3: TGCGCCAGCAGCTTGTCCCCTCAGGTGGACAATGGCTACACCTTC. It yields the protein CASSLSPQVDNGYTF.

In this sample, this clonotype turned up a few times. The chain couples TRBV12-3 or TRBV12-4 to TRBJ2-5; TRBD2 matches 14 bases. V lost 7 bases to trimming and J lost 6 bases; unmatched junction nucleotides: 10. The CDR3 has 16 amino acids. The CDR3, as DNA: TGTGCCAGCACCCGCCCCGGGACTAGCGGGAGTCAGACCCAGTACTTC. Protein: CASTRPGTSGSQTQYF.

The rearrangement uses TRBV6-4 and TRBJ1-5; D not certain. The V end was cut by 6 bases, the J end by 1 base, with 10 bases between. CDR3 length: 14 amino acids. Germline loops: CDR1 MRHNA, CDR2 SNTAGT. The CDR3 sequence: CASSSPESNQPQHF. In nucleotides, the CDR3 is TGTGCCAGCAGCAGCCCAGAGAGCAATCAGCCCCAGCATTTT.

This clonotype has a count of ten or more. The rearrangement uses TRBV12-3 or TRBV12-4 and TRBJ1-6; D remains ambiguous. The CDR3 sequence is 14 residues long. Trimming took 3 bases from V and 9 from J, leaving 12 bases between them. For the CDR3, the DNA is TGTGCCAGCAGTTTCGACCTAGGCGGTTCACCCCTCCACTTT. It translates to CASSFDLGGSPLHF.

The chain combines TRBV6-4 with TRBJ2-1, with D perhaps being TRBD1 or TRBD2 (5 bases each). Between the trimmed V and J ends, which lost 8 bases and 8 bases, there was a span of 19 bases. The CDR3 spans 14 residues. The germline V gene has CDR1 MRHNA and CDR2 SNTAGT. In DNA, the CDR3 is TGTGCCAGCCACCGGGCAGGTAGAGGGGATGAGCAGTTCTTC. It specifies CASHRAGRGDEQFF.

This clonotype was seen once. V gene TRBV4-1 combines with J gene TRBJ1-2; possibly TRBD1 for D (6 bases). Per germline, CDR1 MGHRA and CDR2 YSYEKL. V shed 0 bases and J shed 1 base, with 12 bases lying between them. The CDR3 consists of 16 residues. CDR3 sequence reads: CASSQDPSRGNYGYTF. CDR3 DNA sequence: TGCGCCAGCAGCCAAGATCCCTCCAGGGGTAACTATGGCTACACCTTC.

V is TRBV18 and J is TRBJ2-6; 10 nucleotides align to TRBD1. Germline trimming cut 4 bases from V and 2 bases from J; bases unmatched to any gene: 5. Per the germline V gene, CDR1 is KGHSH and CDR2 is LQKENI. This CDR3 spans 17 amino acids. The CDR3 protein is CASSLTTGGAGANVLTF. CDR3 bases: TGTGCCAGCTCACTAACGACAGGGGGCGCTGGGGCCAACGTCCTGACTTTC.

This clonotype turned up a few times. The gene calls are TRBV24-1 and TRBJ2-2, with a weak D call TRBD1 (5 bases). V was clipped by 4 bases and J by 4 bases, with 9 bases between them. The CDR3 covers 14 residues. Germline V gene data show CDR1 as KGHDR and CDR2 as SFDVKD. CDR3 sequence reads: CATSDPRGTGELFF. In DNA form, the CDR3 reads TGTGCCACCAGTGACCCAAGGGGCACCGGGGAGCTGTTTTTT.

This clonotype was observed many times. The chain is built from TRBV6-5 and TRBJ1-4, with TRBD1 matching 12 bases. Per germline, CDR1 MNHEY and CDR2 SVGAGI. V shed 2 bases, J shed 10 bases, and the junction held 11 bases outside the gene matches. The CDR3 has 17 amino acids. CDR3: CASSYEVPGTGGVKLFF. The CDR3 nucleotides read TGTGCCAGCAGTTACGAGGTCCCCGGGACAGGGGGCGTAAAACTGTTTTTT.

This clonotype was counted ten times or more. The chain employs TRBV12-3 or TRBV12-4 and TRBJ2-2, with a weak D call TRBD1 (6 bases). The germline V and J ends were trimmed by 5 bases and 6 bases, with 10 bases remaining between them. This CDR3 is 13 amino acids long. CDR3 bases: TGTGCCAGCAGTGGGGACAACCCCGGGGAGCTGTTTTTT. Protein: CASSGDNPGELFF.

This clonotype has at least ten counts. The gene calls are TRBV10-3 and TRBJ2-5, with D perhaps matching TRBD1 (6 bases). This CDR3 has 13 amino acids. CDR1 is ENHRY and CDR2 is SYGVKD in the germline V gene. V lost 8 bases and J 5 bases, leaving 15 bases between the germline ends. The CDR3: CAIGQRADETQYF. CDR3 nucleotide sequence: TGTGCCATCGGACAGAGGGCCGACGAGACCCAGTACTTC.

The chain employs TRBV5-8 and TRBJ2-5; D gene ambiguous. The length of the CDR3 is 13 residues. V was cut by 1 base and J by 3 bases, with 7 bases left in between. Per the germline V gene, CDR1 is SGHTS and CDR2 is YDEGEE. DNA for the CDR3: TGTGCCAGCAGCTTGCGCTACAAAGAGACCCAGTACTTC. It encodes CASSLRYKETQYF.

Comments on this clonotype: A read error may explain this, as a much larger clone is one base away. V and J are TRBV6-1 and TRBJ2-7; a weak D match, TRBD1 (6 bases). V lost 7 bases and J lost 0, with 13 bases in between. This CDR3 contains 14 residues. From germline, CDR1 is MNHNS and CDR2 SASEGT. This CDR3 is CASKGTPPSYEQYF. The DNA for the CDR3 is TGTGCCAGCAAGGGGACACCGCCCTCCTACGAGCAGTACTTC.

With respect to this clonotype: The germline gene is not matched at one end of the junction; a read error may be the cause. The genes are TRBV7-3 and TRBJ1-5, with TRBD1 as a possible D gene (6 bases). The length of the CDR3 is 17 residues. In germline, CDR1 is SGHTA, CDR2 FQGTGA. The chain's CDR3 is CASSQVVGQYSNQPQHF. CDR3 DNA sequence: TGCGCCAGCAGCCAGGTTGTCGGACAGTATAGCAATCAGCCCCAGCATTTT.

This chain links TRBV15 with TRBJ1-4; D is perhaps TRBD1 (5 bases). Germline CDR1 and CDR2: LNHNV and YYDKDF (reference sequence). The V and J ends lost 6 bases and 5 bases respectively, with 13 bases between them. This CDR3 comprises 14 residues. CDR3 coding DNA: TGTGCCACCAGGAGGGGTCAGGGAAATGAAAAACTGTTTTTT. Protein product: CATRRGQGNEKLFF.

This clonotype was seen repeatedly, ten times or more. The CDR3: CASSLIGGLANTGELFF. The CDR3 DNA reads as TGTGCCAGCAGTTTAATTGGAGGGCTCGCGAACACCGGGGAGCTGTTTTTT. This chain joins TRBV28 and TRBJ2-2; perhaps TRBD2 as D (6 bases). The CDR3 consists of 17 residues. V was pared by 2 bases and J by 0 bases, with 13 bases between. Germline-derived CDR1 and CDR2 are MDHEN and SYDVKM.